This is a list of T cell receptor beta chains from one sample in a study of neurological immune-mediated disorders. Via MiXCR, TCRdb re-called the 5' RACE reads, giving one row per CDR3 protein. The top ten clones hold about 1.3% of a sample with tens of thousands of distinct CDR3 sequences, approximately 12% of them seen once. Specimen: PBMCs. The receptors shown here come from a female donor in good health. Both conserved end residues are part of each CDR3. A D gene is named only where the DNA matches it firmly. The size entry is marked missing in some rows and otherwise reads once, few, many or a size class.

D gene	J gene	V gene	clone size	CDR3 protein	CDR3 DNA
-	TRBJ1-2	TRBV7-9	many	CASSLSPGSILGYTF	TGTGCCAGCAGCTTATCGCCGGGGTCTATTCTTGGCTACACCTTC
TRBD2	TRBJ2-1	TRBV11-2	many	CASSFSSGQYNEQFF	TGTGCCAGCAGCTTCTCTAGCGGGCAATACAATGAGCAGTTCTTC
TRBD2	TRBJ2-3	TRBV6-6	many	CASSSGSRDTQYF	TGTGCCAGCAGTAGCGGGAGTAGAGATACGCAGTATTTT
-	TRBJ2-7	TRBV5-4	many	CASSLDPNQSPPEQYF	TGTGCCAGCAGCTTGGATCCCAACCAATCCCCACCCGAGCAGTACTTC
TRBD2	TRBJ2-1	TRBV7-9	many	CASSSYSGGGNEQFF	TGTGCCAGCAGCTCCTATAGCGGGGGGGGTAATGAGCAGTTCTTC
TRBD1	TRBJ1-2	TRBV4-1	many	CASSPSGTAQPYGYTF	TGCGCCAGCAGCCCCTCCGGGACAGCGCAACCATATGGCTACACCTTC
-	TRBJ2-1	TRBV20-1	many	CSAREAGWNNEQFF	TGCAGTGCTAGAGAGGCGGGATGGAACAATGAGCAGTTCTTC
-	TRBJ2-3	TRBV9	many	CASSVDADTDTQYF	TGTGCCAGCAGCGTAGATGCGGACACAGATACGCAGTATTTT
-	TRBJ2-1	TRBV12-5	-	CASGLALGGYNEQFF	TGTGCTAGTGGTTTGGCCCTGGGCGGTTACAATGAGCAGTTCTTC
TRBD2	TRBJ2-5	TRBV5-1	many	CASSLGTSVRQETQYF	TGCGCCAGCAGCCTGGGGACTAGCGTTAGGCAAGAGACCCAGTACTTC
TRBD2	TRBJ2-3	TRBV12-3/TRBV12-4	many	CASSLMAGGQDTQYF	TGTGCCAGCAGTTTAATGGCGGGGGGGCAAGATACGCAGTATTTT
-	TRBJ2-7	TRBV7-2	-	CASSVTYEQYF	TGTGCCAGCAGCGTCACCTACGAGCAGTACTTC
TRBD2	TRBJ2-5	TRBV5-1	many	CASSSSGRLQETQYF	TGCGCCAGCAGTTCTAGCGGGAGGCTCCAAGAGACCCAGTACTTC
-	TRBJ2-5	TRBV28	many	CASSPGRFRETQYF	TGTGCCAGCAGCCCGGGACGGTTTAGAGAGACCCAGTACTTC
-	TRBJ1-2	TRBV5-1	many	CASNKGFNFYGYTF	TGCGCCAGCAATAAAGGGTTCAACTTCTATGGCTACACCTTC
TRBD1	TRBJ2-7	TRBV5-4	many	CASSSAGTDYEQYF	TGTGCCAGCAGCTCAGCCGGGACAGACTACGAGCAGTACTTC
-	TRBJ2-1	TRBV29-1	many	CSVSGSRYNEQFF	TGCAGCGTCTCAGGGAGCCGCTACAATGAGCAGTTCTTC
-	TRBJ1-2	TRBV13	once	CSSSLGQDYGYIF	TGTTCCAGCAGCTTAGGCCAGGACTATGGCTACATCTTC
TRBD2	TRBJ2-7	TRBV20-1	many	CSARDYLAGTYEQYF	TGCAGTGCTAGAGATTATCTAGCGGGGACCTACGAGCAGTACTTC
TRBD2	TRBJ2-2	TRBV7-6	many	CASSGSTTGELFF	TGTGCCAGTAGCGGGAGTACGACCGGGGAGCTGTTTTTT
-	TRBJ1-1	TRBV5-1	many	CASSLVSDMNTEAFF	TGCGCCAGCAGCTTGGTCTCCGACATGAACACTGAAGCTTTCTTT
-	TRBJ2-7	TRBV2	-	CASRNSGSWEQYF	TGTGCCAGCAGGAATTCAGGGTCTTGGGAGCAGTACTTC
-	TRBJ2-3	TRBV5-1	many	CASSKPELTDTQYF	TGCGCCAGCAGCAAACCAGAATTGACAGATACGCAGTATTTT
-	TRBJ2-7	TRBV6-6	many	CASSYSPGRAFNEQYF	TGTGCCAGCAGTTACTCTCCCGGCAGGGCATTCAACGAGCAGTACTTC
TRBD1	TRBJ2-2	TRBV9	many	CASRSGTGNTGELFF	TGTGCCAGCAGATCCGGGACAGGGAACACCGGGGAGCTGTTTTTT
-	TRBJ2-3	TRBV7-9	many	CASSPGGASTDTQYF	TGTGCCAGCAGCCCAGGGGGGGCTAGCACAGATACGCAGTATTTT